This TCR beta chain originates from a study of T-cell reconstitution after alpha-beta-depleted transplantation in children. Unique molecular identifiers were built into the TCRbeta library. TCRdb analysed the PCR reads with MiXCR anew, one entry per CDR3 protein. The table records about 900,000 distinct CDR3 sequences, roughly 29% of them present only once. CDR1 is LGHDT, CDR2 YNNKEL, per germline (reference sequence). V lost 7 bases and J lost 0, with 12 bases in between. CDR3 length: 15 amino acids. This rearrangement joins TRBV3-1 to TRBJ2-2; no clear D. The sequence came from a boy under two years old who had a stem cell transplant for SCID, so the T cells may come from the graft donor. The specimen was PBMCs, mostly from graft donor cells, collected 360 days after TCRalphabeta/CD19-depleted stem cell transplant. CDR3 nucleotide sequence: TGTGCCAGCATGGGCTACCCCTCGAACACCGGGGAGCTGTTTTTT. This translates into CASMGYPSNTGELFF.